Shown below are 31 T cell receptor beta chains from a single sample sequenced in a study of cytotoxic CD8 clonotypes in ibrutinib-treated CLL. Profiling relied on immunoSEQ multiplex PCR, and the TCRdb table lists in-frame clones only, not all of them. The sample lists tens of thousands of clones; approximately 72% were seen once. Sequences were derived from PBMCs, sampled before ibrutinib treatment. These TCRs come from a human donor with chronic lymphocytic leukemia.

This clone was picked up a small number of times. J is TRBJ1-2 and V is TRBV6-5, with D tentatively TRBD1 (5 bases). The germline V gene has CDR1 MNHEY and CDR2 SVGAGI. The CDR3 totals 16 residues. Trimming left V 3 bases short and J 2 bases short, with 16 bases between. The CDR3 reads CASSYPPGEPNYGYTF. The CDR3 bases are TGTGCCAGCAGTTATCCACCGGGGGAACCCAACTATGGCTACACCTTC.

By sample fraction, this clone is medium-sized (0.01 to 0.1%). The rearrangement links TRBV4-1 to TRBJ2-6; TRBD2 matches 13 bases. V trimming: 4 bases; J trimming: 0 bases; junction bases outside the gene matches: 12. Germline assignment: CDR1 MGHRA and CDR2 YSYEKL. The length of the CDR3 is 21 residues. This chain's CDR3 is CASSPPPWTSGGFSGANVLTF. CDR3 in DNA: TGCGCCAGCAGCCCTCCCCCATGGACTAGCGGGGGATTCTCTGGGGCCAACGTCCTGACTTTC.

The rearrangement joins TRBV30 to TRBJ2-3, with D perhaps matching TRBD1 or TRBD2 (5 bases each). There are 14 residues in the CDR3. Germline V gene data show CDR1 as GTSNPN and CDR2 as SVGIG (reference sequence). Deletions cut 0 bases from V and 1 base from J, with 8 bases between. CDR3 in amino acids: CAWSVPGRTDTQYF. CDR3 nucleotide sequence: TGTGCCTGGAGTGTACCGGGGCGCACAGATACGCAGTATTTT.

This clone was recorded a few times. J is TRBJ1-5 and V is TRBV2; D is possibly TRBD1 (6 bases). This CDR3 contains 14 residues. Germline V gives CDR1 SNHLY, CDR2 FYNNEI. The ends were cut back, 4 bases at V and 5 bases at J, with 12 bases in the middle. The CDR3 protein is CASSARTDYQPQHF. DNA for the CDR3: TGTGCCAGCAGTGCTCGGACAGATTATCAGCCCCAGCATTTT.

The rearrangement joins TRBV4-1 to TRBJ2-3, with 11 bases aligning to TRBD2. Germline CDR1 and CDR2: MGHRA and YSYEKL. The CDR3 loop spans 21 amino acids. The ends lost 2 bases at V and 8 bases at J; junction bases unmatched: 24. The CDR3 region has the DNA TGCGCCAGCAGCCAACCATACCTCAAGGTTAGCGGGAGGGCCGGGGCCCTTACGCAGTATTTT. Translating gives CASSQPYLKVSGRAGALTQYF.

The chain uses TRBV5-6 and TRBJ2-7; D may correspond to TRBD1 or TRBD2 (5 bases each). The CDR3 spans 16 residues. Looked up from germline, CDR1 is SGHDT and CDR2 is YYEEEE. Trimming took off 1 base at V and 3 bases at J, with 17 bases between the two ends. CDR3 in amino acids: CASSLLQGARGYEQYF. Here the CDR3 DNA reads TGTGCCAGCAGCTTGTTGCAGGGCGCGAGGGGCTACGAGCAGTACTTC.

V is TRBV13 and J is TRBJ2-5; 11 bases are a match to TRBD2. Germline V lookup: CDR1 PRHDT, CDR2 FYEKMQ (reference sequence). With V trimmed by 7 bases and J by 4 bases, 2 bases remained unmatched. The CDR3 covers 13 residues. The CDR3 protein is CASNLAGGETQYF. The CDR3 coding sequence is TGTGCCAGCAATCTAGCGGGAGGAGAGACCCAGTACTTC.

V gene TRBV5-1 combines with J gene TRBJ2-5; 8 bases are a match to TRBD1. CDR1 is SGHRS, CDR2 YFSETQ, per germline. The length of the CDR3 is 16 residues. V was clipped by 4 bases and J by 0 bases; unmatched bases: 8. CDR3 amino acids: CASSGGTGGYQETQYF. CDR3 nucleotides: TGCGCCAGCAGCGGGGGGACAGGAGGGTACCAAGAGACCCAGTACTTC.

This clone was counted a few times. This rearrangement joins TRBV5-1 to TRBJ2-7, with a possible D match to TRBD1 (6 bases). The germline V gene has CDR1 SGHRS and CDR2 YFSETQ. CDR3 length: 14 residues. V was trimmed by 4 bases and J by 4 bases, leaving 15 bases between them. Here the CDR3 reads CASSPLQGRYEQYF. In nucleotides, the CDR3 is TGCGCCAGCAGCCCTCTACAGGGAAGGTACGAGCAGTACTTC.

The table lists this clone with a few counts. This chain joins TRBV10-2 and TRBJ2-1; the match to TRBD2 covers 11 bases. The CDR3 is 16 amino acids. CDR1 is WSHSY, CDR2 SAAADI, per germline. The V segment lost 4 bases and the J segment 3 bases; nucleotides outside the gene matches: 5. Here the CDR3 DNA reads TGCGCCAGCAGTGTTTTACTAGCGGGAGTCTACAATGAGCAGTTCTTC. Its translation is CASSVLLAGVYNEQFF.

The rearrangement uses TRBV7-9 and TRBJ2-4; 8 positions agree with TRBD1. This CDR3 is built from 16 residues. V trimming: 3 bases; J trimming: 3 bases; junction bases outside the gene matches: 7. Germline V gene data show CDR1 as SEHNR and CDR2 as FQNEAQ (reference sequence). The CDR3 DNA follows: TGTGCCAGCAGCTTTCTGGCAGGGGGCCTCAAAAACATTCAGTACTTC. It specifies CASSFLAGGLKNIQYF.

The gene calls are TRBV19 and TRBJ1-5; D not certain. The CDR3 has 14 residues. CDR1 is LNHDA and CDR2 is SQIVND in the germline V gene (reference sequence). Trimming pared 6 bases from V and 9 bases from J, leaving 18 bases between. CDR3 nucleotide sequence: TGTGCCAGTAGGGGCAGACAAGGCCTCAGGCCCCAGCATTTT. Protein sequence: CASRGRQGLRPQHF. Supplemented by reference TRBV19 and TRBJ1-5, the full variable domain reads DGGITQSPKYLFRKEGQNVTLSCEQNLNHDAMYWYRQDPGQGLRLIYYSQIVNDFQKGDIAEGYSVSREKKESFPLTVTSAQKNPTAFYLCASRGRQGLRPQHFGDGTRLSIL.

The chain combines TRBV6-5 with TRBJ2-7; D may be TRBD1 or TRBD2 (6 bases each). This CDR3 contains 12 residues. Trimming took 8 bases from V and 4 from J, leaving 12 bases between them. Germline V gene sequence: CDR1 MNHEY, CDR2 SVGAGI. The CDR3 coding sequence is TGTGCCAGCGGACGGGGGCCATACGAGCAGTACTTC. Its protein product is CASGRGPYEQYF.

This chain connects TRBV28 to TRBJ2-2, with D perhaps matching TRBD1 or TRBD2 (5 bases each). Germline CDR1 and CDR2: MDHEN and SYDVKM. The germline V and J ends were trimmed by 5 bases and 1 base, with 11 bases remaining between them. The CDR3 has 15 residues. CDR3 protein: CASSTGTENTGELFF. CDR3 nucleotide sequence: TGTGCCAGCAGTACCGGGACCGAGAACACCGGGGAGCTGTTTTTT.

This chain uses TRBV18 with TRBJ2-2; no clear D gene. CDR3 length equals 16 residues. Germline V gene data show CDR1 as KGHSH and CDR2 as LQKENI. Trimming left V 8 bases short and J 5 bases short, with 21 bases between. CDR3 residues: CASPKQSSASTGELFF. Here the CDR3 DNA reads TGTGCCAGCCCCAAACAATCCTCAGCCTCGACCGGGGAGCTGTTTTTT. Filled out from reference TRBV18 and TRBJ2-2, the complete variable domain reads NAGVMQNPRHLVRRRGQEARLRCSPMKGHSHVYWYRQLPEEGLKFMVYLQKENIIDESGMPKERFSAEFPKEGPSILRIQQVVRGDSAAYFCASPKQSSASTGELFFGEGSRLTVL.

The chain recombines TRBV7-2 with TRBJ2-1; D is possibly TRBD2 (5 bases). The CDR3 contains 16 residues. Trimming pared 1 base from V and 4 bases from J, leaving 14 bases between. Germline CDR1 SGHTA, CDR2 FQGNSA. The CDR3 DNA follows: TGTGCCAGCAGCTTAGTGAGGGCGTCGGGTTACAATGAGCAGTTCTTC. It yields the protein CASSLVRASGYNEQFF. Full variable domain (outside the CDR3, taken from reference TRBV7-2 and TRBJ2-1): GAGVSQSPSNKVTEKGKDVELRCDPISGHTALYWYRQSLGQGLEFLIYFQGNSAPDKSGLPSDRFSAERTGGSVSTLTIQRTQQEDSAVYLCASSLVRASGYNEQFFGPGTRLTVL.

CDR3: CASSLQAGDGYEQYF. The CDR3 coding sequence is TGTGCCAGCAGCCTCCAAGCGGGAGATGGCTACGAGCAGTACTTC. This chain uses TRBV5-5 with TRBJ2-7, with TRBD2 matching 8 bases. CDR1 and CDR2 from the germline V gene are SGHKS and YYEKEE (reference sequence). V was pared by 4 bases and J by 3 bases, with 9 bases of the junction left unmatched. The CDR3 has 15 amino acids.

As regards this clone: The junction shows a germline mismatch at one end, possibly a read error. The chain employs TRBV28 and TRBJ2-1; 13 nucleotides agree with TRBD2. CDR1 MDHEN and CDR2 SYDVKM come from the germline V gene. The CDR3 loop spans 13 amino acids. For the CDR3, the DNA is TGTGCCAGCAGCCCGGGACTAGCGGGAATTTGGCTCTTC. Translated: CASSPGLAGIWLF.

This CDR3 is CASSGRLTGVWTEAFF. The CDR3 DNA follows: TGTGCCAGCAGCGGACGTCTTACAGGGGTCTGGACTGAAGCTTTCTTT. The chain is built from TRBV7-3 and TRBJ1-1, with TRBD1 matching over 7 bases. CDR1 is SGHTA and CDR2 is FQGTGA in the germline V gene. Trimming removed 5 bases from V and 5 bases from J; junction bases left unmatched: 14. The CDR3 has 16 amino acids.

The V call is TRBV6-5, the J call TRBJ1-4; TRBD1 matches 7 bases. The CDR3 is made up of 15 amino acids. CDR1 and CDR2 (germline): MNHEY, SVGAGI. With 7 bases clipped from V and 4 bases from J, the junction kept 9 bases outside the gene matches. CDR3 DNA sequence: TGTGCCAGCAAAGGCGACAGGGCCCGTAATGAAAAACTGTTTTTT. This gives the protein CASKGDRARNEKLFF.

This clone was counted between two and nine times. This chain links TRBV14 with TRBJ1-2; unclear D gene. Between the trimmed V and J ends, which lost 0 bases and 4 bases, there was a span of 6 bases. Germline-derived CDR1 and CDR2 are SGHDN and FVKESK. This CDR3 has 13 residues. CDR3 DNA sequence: TGTGCCAGCAGCCAAGATCCTGGCTATGGCTACACCTTC. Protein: CASSQDPGYGYTF.

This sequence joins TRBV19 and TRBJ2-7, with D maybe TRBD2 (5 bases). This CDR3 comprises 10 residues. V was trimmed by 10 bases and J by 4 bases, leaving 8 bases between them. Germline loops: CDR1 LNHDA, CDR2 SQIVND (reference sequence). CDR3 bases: TGTGCCACTGGGGAGTACGAGCAGTACTTC. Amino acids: CATGEYEQYF.

The CDR3 is CASSLSDNSYNEQFF. CDR3 nucleotides: TGCGCCAGCAGCTTGAGCGACAACTCCTACAATGAGCAGTTCTTC. The rearrangement joins TRBV5-1 to TRBJ2-1; D is unresolved. V was pared by 1 base and J by 0 bases, with 8 bases between. This CDR3 contains 15 residues. Per germline, CDR1 SGHRS and CDR2 YFSETQ. Based on the CDR3 plus reference TRBV5-1 and TRBJ2-1, the full variable domain is KAGVTQTPRYLIKTRGQQVTLSCSPISGHRSVSWYQQTPGQGLQFLFEYFSETQRNKGNFPGRFSGRQFSNSRSEMNVSTLELGDSALYLCASSLSDNSYNEQFFGPGTRLTVL.

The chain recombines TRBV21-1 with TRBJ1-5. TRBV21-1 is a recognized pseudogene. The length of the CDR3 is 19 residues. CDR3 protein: CASRGRVGEIKGSNQPQHF. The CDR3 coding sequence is TGTGCCAGCAGAGGGAGGGTCGGGGAGATAAAGGGTAGCAATCAGCCCCAGCATTTT.

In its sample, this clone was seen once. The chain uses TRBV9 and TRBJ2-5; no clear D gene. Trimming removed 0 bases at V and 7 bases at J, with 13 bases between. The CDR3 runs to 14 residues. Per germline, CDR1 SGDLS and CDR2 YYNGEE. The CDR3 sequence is CASSVVHFSGTQYF. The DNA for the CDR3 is TGTGCCAGCAGCGTAGTCCACTTCTCAGGGACCCAGTACTTC.

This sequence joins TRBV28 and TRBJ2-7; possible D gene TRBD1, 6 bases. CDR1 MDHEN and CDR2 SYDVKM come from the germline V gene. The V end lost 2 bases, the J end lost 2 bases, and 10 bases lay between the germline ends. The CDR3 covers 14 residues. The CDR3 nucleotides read TGTGCCAGCAGTTTAGGGGGCGGAACCTACGAGCAGTACTTC. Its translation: CASSLGGGTYEQYF.

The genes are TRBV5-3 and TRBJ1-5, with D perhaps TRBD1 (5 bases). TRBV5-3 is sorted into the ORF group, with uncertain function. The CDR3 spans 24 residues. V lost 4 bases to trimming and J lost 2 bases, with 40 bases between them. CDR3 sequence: CARSGRTIPAIRGHSNGGNQPQHF. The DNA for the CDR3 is TGTGCCAGAAGCGGAAGAACCATTCCGGCTATTCGCGGACACTCAAACGGGGGCAATCAGCCCCAGCATTTT.

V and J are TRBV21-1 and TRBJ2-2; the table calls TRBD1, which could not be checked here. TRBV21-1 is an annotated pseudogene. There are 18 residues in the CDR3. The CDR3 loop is CASAGTGHSVANTGELFF. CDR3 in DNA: TGTGCCAGCGCCGGGACAGGGCATTCGGTGGCGAACACCGGGGAGCTGTTTTTT.

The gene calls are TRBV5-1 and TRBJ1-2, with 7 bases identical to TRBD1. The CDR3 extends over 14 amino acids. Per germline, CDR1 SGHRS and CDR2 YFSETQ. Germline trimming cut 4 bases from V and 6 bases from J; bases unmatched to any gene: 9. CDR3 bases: TGCGCCAGCAGCCTCACGGGACAGAATGATGGCTACACCTTC. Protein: CASSLTGQNDGYTF.

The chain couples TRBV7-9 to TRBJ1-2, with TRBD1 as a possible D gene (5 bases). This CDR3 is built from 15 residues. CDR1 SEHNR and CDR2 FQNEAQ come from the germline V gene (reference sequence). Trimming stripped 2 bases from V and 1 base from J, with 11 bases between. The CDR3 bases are TGTGCCAGCAGCTTAATTGGGGACCTTAACTATGGCTACACCTTC. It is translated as CASSLIGDLNYGYTF.

The CDR3 DNA is TGTGCCAGTCGTGCAACAGGAGCTGGAAACACCATATATTTT. It is translated as CASRATGAGNTIYF. The gene calls are TRBV19 and TRBJ1-3; a possible D gene is TRBD1 (5 bases). Per germline, CDR1 LNHDA and CDR2 SQIVND (reference sequence). V lost 8 bases and J lost 2, with 13 bases in between. The CDR3 runs to 14 residues.